This paragraph covers one TCR beta chain sequence. The trim removed 5 bases at V and 4 bases at J, leaving 7 bases unmatched. Germline V lookup: CDR1 LGHDT, CDR2 YNNKEL (reference sequence). This CDR3 is built from 14 residues. This record comes from a study of blood T cell repertoires in COVID-19. Study summary: Some COVID-19 samples were acute and others convalescent; all came from the United States, Italy and Spain. Nucleic acid was either cDNA or gDNA, and it came from T cells, B-cell-depleted T cells, or PBMCs.

How the authors handled the data: Amplification with reference gene primers provided the estimates of nucleated cell counts. Only in-frame clones appear in the TCRdb table, and some are missing; sequencing was by immunoSEQ multiplex PCR. The V and J calls and clone size are taken from that table; D and trimming were inferred from the DNA. The sample lists more than 85,000 clones, around 81% occurring once. This clonotype was obtained from a man older than 75 with acute or convalescent COVID-19. Sequencing used peripheral blood. This sequence joins TRBV3-1 (or the pseudogene TRBV3-2) and TRBJ1-2; 7 bases line up with TRBD1. In nucleotides, the CDR3 is TGTGCCAGCAGCTCGGACAGGCTTAGCTATGGCTACACCTTC. Amino acids: CASSSDRLSYGYTF.